This T cell receptor beta chain was obtained from a study of cytomegalovirus exposure and HLA in healthy donors. TCRdb keeps only in-frame clones here, not all; method: immunoSEQ multiplex PCR. The sample shows some 140,000 clones, 70% to 90% of them seen only once. Remarks on this clone: Its cognate antigen is unknown.

Study outcomes and limitations: Despite most TCR sequences being rare, some public TCRs occurred in many donors. Among the CMV-associated chains, three were confirmed in vitro as specific for CMV antigens.

In germline, CDR1 is MGHDK, CDR2 SYGVNS. The CDR3 has 16 residues. Unmatched junction bases numbered 5, after V lost 4 bases and J lost 0 bases. This chain uses TRBV25-1 with TRBJ1-4; TRBD1 agrees at 7 bases. This sequence originates from a human donor in good health. Sequencing was performed on PBMCs. The CDR3 DNA is TGTGCCAGCAGTGGGCGACAGGGAGCAACTAATGAAAAACTGTTTTTT. It yields the protein CASSGRQGATNEKLFF. The variable domain in full, completed from reference TRBV25-1 and TRBJ1-4, reads EADIYQTPRYLVIGTGKKITLECSQTMGHDKMYWYQQDPGMELHLIHYSYGVNSTEKGDLSSESTVSRIRTEHFPLTLESARPSHTSQYLCASSGRQGATNEKLFFGSGTQLSVL.